The 4 T cell receptor beta chains below all came from one sample that was sequenced in a study of OX40 agonist ivuxolimab in advanced cancers. Preparation of the library involved the immunoSEQ multiplex PCR assay. Imported from immuneACCESS, the table was reduced by TCRdb to in-frame sequences with V and J called. These copies leave out some clones; in studies compared against another copy, an unresolved V gene accounts for under half, and the cause of the remainder is not known. This sample has some 60,000 clones in its table, and roughly nine tenths of those were observed once. The biggest ten clones account for 13% to 15% of the sample. The material sequenced was CD4+ or CD8+ T cells sorted from blood, taken in a trial of the OX40 agonist ivuxolimab. These receptors were taken from an adult with an advanced solid tumor such as melanoma, head and neck, liver or kidney cancer.

This chain joins TRBV19 and TRBJ1-3; no clear D gene. This CDR3 spans 17 amino acids. The V end lost 3 bases, the J end lost 0 bases, and 15 bases lay between the germline ends. Looked up from germline, CDR1 is LNHDA and CDR2 is SQIVND (reference sequence). CDR3 bases: TGTGCCAGTAGTATTGGGAAGGGCCTCGCCTCTGGAAACACCATATATTTT. Protein: CASSIGKGLASGNTIYF.

This rearrangement joins TRBV28 to TRBJ2-1; perhaps TRBD2 as D (6 bases). V was trimmed by 2 bases and J by 3 bases, leaving 11 bases between them. The CDR3 contains 15 residues. CDR1 is MDHEN, CDR2 SYDVKM, per germline. The CDR3 protein is CASSLLGGGYNEQFF. In nucleotides, the CDR3 is TGTGCCAGCAGTTTACTGGGAGGTGGCTACAATGAGCAGTTCTTC.

J is TRBJ2-7 and V is TRBV19; D uncertain. Germline CDR1 and CDR2: LNHDA and SQIVND (reference sequence). The CDR3 runs to 12 residues. The germline V and J ends were trimmed by 7 bases and 0 bases, with 7 bases remaining between them. CDR3 in DNA: TGTGCCAGTATCTCGAGCTCCTACGAGCAGTACTTC. This encodes CASISSSYEQYF. Full variable domain (remainder filled in from reference TRBV19 and TRBJ2-7): DGGITQSPKYLFRKEGQNVTLSCEQNLNHDAMYWYRQDPGQGLRLIYYSQIVNDFQKGDIAEGYSVSREKKESFPLTVTSAQKNPTAFYLCASISSSYEQYFGPGTRLTVT.

V and J are TRBV19 and TRBJ2-5; 11 bases agree with TRBD2. V dropped 3 bases and J dropped 3; count of bases not matched to a gene: 3. CDR3 size: 15 residues. Germline V lookup: CDR1 LNHDA, CDR2 SQIVND (reference sequence). CDR3 protein: CASSMASGRKETQYF. CDR3 nucleotides: TGTGCCAGTAGTATGGCTAGCGGGAGGAAAGAGACCCAGTACTTC.